The 2 T cell receptor beta chains below were found in one sample sequenced in a study of cytomegalovirus exposure and HLA in healthy donors. Assay: immunoSEQ multiplex PCR; the TCRdb copy retains only in-frame clones and omits some. The sample consists of some 250,000 clones, nearly 90% of them appearing once. Sequencing was performed on PBMCs. These receptors came from a woman between 18 and 30 years old in good health and CMV-seronegative.

The chain couples TRBV5-1 to TRBJ2-3, with D tentatively TRBD1 (5 bases). V was pared by 1 base and J by 1 base, with 10 bases between. The V gene's germline CDR1 is SGHRS and CDR2 YFSETQ. This CDR3 is 15 amino acids long. CDR3 nucleotide sequence: TGCGCCAGCAGCTTGACCAGGGTCCGCACAGATACGCAGTATTTT. Its protein is CASSLTRVRTDTQYF. The whole variable domain, remainder taken from reference TRBV5-1 and TRBJ2-3, is KAGVTQTPRYLIKTRGQQVTLSCSPISGHRSVSWYQQTPGQGLQFLFEYFSETQRNKGNFPGRFSGRQFSNSRSEMNVSTLELGDSALYLCASSLTRVRTDTQYFGPGTRLTVL.

The chain employs TRBV11-2 and TRBJ1-4; 10 nucleotides agree with TRBD1. The V gene end was trimmed by 3 bases and the J gene end by 8 bases; junction bases not matched to a gene: 3. The CDR3 extends over 14 amino acids. CDR1 is SGHAT and CDR2 is FQNNGV in the germline V gene. The CDR3 region is CASSLGQGLEKLFF. As DNA, the CDR3 is TGTGCCAGCAGCTTGGGACAGGGGTTGGAAAAACTGTTTTTT.